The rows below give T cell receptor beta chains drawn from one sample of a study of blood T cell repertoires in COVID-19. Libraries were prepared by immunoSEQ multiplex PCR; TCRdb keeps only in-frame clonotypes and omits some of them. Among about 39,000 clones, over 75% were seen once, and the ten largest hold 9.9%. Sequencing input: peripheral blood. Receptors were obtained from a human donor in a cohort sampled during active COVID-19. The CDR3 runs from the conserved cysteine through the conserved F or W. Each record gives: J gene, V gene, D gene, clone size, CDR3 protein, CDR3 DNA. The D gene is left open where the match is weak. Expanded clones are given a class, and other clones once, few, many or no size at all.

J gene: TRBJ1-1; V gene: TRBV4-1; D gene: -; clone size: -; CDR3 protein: CASSQDTGIGTEAFF; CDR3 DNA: TGCGCCAGCAGCCAAGATACGGGGATTGGCACTGAAGCTTTCTTT
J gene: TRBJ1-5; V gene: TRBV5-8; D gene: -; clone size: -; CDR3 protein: CASSFDTGSAQPQHF; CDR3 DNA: TGTGCCAGCAGCTTCGACACAGGGTCGGCTCAGCCCCAGCATTTT
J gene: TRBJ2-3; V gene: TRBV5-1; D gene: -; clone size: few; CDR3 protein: CASSSGPAQYF; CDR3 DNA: TGCGCCAGCAGCAGCGGACCGGCGCAGTATTTT
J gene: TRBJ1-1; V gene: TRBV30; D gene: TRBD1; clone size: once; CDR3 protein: CAWSWDRGTYTEAFF; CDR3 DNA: TGTGCCTGGAGTTGGGACAGGGGAACCTACACTGAAGCTTTCTTT
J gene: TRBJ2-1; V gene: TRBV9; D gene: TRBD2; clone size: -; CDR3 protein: CASSVGGSGRISGEQFF; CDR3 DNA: TGTGCCAGCAGCGTAGGGGGTAGCGGGAGGATTTCAGGTGAGCAGTTCTTC
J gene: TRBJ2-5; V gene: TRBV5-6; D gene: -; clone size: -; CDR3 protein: CASSKGLNEETQYF; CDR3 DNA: TGTGCCAGCAGCAAAGGACTCAATGAAGAGACCCAGTACTTC
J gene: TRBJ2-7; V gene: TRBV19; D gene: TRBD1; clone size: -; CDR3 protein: CASSRGQGPDEQYF; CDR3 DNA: TGTGCCAGTAGTAGAGGACAGGGGCCCGACGAGCAGTACTTC
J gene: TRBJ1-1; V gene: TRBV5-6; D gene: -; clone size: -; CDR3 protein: CASSLADGKAFF; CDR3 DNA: TGTGCCAGCAGCTTGGCCGACGGGAAAGCTTTCTTT
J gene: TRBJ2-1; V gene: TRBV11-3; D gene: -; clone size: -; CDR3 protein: CASSLVSSRGEQFF; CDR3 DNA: TGTGCCAGCAGCTTAGTGTCTAGCCGGGGTGAGCAGTTCTTC
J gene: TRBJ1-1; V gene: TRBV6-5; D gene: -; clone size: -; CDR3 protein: CASSYVGLNSNTEAFF; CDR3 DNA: TGTGCCAGCAGTTACGTAGGACTGAATTCGAACACTGAAGCTTTCTTT
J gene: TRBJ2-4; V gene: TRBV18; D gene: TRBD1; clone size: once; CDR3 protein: CASSPATGAMSAKNIQYF; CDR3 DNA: TGTGCCAGCTCACCCGCGACAGGGGCGATGTCAGCCAAAAACATTCAGTACTTC
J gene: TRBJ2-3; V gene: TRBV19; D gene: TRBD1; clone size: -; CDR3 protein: CASSILGQGFTDTQYF; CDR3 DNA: TGTGCCAGTAGTATCCTGGGACAGGGGTTCACAGATACGCAGTATTTT
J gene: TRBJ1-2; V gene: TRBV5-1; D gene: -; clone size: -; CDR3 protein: CASGPSTGSPTGYTF; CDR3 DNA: TGCGCCAGCGGGCCATCCACGGGGAGTCCGACTGGCTACACCTTC
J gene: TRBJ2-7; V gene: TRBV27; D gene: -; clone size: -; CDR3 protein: CASSLRQGYEQYF; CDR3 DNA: TGTGCCAGCAGTTTACGTCAGGGGTACGAGCAGTACTTC
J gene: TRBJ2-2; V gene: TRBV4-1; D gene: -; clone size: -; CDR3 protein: CASSQEASRNTGELFF; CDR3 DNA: TGCGCCAGCAGCCAAGAGGCTAGCAGGAACACCGGGGAGCTGTTTTTT
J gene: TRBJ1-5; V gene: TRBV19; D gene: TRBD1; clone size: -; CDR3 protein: CASRSDRVGNQPQHF; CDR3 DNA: TGTGCCAGTAGAAGTGACAGGGTTGGCAATCAGCCCCAGCATTTT
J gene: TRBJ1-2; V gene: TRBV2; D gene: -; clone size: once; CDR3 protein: CATHSADSYGYTF; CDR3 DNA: TGTGCCACACACAGTGCGGACAGCTATGGCTACACCTTC
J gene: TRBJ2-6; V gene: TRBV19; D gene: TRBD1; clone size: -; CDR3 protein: CASNNLRQGAPGANVLTF; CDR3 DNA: TGTGCCAGTAATAATTTGAGACAGGGGGCTCCTGGGGCCAACGTCCTGACTTTC
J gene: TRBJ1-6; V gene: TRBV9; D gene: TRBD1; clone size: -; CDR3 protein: CASSVGSGQENSPLHF; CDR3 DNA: TGTGCCAGCAGCGTAGGGTCGGGACAGGAGAATTCACCCCTCCACTTT
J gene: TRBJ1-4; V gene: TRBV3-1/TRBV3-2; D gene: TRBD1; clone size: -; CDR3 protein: CASSQAGGGTNEKLFF; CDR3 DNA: TGTGCCAGCAGCCAGGCAGGGGGCGGAACAAATGAAAAACTGTTTTTT
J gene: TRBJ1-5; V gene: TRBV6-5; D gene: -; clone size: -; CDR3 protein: CASSYYGPGDQPQHF; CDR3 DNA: TGTGCCAGCAGTTATTATGGACCGGGGGATCAGCCCCAGCATTTT
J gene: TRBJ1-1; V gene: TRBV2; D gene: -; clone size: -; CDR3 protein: CASKSRDTEAFF; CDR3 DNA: TGTGCCAGCAAGAGCAGGGACACTGAAGCTTTCTTT
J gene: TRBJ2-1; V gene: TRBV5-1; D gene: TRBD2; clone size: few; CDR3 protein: CASSLTRTSGDQFF; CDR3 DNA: TGCGCCAGCAGCCTAACACGGACTAGCGGGGACCAGTTCTTC
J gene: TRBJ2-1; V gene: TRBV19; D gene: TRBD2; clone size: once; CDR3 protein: CASSIEAGGFRNEQFF; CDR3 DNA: TGTGCCAGTAGTATAGAAGCGGGGGGCTTCCGCAATGAGCAGTTCTTC
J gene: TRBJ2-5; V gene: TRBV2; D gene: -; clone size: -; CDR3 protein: CASKRGASGVETQYF; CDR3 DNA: TGTGCCAGCAAACGGGGGGCCTCGGGTGTTGAGACCCAGTACTTC
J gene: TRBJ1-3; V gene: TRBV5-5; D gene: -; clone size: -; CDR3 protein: CASSLGAFSGNTIYF; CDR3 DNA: TGTGCCAGCAGCTTGGGAGCTTTCTCAGGAAACACCATATATTTT
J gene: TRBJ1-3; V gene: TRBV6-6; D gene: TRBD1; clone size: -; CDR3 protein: CASSSPQGAGNTIYF; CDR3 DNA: TGTGCCAGCAGTTCTCCACAGGGGGCTGGAAACACCATATATTTT
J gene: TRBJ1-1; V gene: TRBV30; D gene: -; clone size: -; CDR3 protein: CAWSENRSWGAEAFF; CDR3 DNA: TGTGCCTGGAGCGAAAACAGGTCGTGGGGCGCTGAAGCTTTCTTT
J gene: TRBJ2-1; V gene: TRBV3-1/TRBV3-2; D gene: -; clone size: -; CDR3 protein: CASSPRGLAGVNEQFF; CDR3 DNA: TGTGCCAGCAGCCCCAGGGGTCTTGCGGGAGTAAATGAGCAGTTCTTC
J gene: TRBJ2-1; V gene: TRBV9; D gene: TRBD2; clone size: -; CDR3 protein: CASSVRDYLYNEQFF; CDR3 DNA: TGTGCCAGCAGCGTCCGGGACTATCTATACAATGAGCAGTTCTTC
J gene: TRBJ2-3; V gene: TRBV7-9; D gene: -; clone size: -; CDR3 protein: CASSLEGSTDTQYF; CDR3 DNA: TGTGCCAGCAGCTTGGAGGGAAGCACAGATACGCAGTATTTT
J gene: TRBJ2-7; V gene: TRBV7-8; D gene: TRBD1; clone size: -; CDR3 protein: CASSSTGTGGFEQYF; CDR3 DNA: TGTGCCAGCAGCAGTACCGGGACAGGGGGCTTCGAGCAGTACTTC
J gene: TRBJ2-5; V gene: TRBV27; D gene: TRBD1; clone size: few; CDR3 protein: CASRDRVKGETQYF; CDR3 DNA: TGTGCCAGCAGGGACAGGGTAAAGGGGGAGACCCAGTACTTC
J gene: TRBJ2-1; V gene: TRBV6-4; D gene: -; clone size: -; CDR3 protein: CASSEVGGGGEQFF; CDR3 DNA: TGTGCCAGCAGTGAGGTTGGGGGAGGAGGTGAGCAGTTCTTC
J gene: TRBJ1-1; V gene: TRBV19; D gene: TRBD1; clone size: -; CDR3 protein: CASSGDRGPGTEAFF; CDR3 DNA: TGTGCCAGTAGTGGGGACAGGGGGCCAGGTACTGAAGCTTTCTTT
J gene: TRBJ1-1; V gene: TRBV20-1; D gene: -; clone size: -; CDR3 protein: CSASQTGNAEAFF; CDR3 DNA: TGCAGTGCTAGTCAAACAGGGAACGCTGAAGCTTTCTTT
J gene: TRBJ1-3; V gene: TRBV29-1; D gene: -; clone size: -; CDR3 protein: CSVGEVGSGNTIYF; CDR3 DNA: TGCAGCGTTGGTGAGGTTGGCTCTGGAAACACCATATATTTT
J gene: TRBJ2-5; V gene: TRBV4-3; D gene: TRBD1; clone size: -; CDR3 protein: CASSQDRGGETQYF; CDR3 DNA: TGCGCCAGCAGCCAGGACAGGGGGGGGGAGACCCAGTACTTC
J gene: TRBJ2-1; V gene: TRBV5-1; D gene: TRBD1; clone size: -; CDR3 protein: CASSLAGQGGYNEQFF; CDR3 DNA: TGCGCCAGCAGCTTGGCCGGACAGGGGGGCTACAATGAGCAGTTCTTC
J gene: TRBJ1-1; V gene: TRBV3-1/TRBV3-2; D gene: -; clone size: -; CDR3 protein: CASSQDNSGSGAFF; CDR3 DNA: TGTGCCAGCAGCCAAGATAATTCGGGGTCGGGGGCTTTCTTT
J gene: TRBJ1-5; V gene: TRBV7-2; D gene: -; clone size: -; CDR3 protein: CASSLQVSNQPQHF; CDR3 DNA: TGTGCCAGCAGCTTACAGGTTAGCAATCAGCCCCAGCATTTT
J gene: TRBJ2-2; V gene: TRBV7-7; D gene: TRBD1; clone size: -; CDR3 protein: CASSLGTGGLRDTGELFF; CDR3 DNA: TGTGCTAGCAGCTTAGGGACAGGAGGGCTAAGGGACACCGGGGAGCTGTTTTTT
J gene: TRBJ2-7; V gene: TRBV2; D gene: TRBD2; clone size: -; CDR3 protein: CASTSGRLSSYEQYF; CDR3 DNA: TGTGCCAGCACAAGCGGGAGGCTGAGCTCCTACGAGCAGTACTTC
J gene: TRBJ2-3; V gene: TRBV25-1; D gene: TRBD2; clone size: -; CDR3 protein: CASSDESSGRVVQYF; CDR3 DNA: TGTGCCAGCAGTGATGAGTCTAGCGGGAGGGTTGTGCAGTATTTT
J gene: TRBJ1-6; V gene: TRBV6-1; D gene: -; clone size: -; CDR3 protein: CASSEWGGQDSPLHF; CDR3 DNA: TGTGCCAGCAGTGAATGGGGGGGGCAGGATTCACCCCTCCACTTT
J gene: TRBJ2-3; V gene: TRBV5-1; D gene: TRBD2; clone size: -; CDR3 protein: CASSLEGPSGRPGDTQYF; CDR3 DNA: TGCGCCAGCAGCTTGGAGGGTCCTAGCGGGAGACCCGGGGATACGCAGTATTTT
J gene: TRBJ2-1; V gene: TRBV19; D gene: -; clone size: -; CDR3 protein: CASSMGRGLYNEQFF; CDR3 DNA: TGTGCCAGTAGTATGGGGCGGGGGCTATACAATGAGCAGTTCTTC
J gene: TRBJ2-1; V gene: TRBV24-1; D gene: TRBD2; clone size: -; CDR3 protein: CATSDPGTSSTEQFF; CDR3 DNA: TGTGCCACCAGTGACCCCGGGACTAGTAGTACTGAGCAGTTCTTC
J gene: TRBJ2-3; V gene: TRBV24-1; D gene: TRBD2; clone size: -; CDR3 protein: CATSDSGAEAGGLTDTQYF; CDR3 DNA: TGTGCCACCAGTGACTCAGGGGCTGAAGCGGGAGGTTTGACAGATACGCAGTATTTT